This is a list of T cell receptor beta chains from one sample in a study of cytomegalovirus exposure and HLA in healthy donors. The assay was immunoSEQ multiplex PCR, and TCRdb's table has in-frame clones only and misses some. The sample lists under 200,000 clones; 60% to 85% were seen once. What was sequenced was PBMCs. Source of these receptors: a male donor in good health and CMV-seropositive. CDR3s include the opening cysteine and the closing phenylalanine or tryptophan. A D gene is named only where the DNA matches it firmly. Not every row has a clone size; where given, it reads once, few, many or a size class.

clone_size: -; v_call: TRBV6-6; d_call: TRBD1; j_call: TRBJ1-2; cdr3_length: 13; cdr3_nt: TGTGCCAGCACTCCGGGACAGGGCTATGGCTACACCTTC; cdr3_aa: CASTPGQGYGYTF
clone_size: -; v_call: TRBV7-9; d_call: -; j_call: TRBJ1-1; cdr3_length: 14; cdr3_nt: TGTGCCAGCAGCCCTCGGAGACCTGGCCCTGAAGCTTTCTTT; cdr3_aa: CASSPRRPGPEAFF
clone_size: -; v_call: TRBV5-1; d_call: -; j_call: TRBJ2-7; cdr3_length: 13; cdr3_nt: TGCGCCAGCTCCCTCGGCGGGCCGTCGGAGCAGTACTTC; cdr3_aa: CASSLGGPSEQYF
clone_size: -; v_call: TRBV5-1; d_call: -; j_call: TRBJ1-2; cdr3_length: 14; cdr3_nt: TGCGCCAGCAGCTTGTGGGGGGGCGAGGAGGGCTACACCTTC; cdr3_aa: CASSLWGGEEGYTF
clone_size: -; v_call: TRBV5-6; d_call: -; j_call: TRBJ2-5; cdr3_length: 15; cdr3_nt: TGTGCCAGCAGCTTGGGTGGCCAGTTCCAAGAGACCCAGTACTTC; cdr3_aa: CASSLGGQFQETQYF
clone_size: -; v_call: TRBV2; d_call: -; j_call: TRBJ2-5; cdr3_length: 15; cdr3_nt: TGTGCCAGCAGTGAAGCCCCACTTAGAGGCGAGACCCAGTACTTC; cdr3_aa: CASSEAPLRGETQYF
clone_size: -; v_call: TRBV5-1; d_call: -; j_call: TRBJ2-7; cdr3_length: 13; cdr3_nt: TGCGCCAGCAGCTCGTCGCAGGGGTACGAGCAGTACTTC; cdr3_aa: CASSSSQGYEQYF
clone_size: -; v_call: TRBV4-1; d_call: TRBD2; j_call: TRBJ2-7; cdr3_length: 17; cdr3_nt: TGCGCCAGCAGCCAAAATTCCCTAGCGGGGTCCTCCTACGAGCAGTACTTC; cdr3_aa: CASSQNSLAGSSYEQYF
clone_size: few; v_call: TRBV5-1; d_call: -; j_call: TRBJ1-2; cdr3_length: 14; cdr3_nt: TGCGCCAGCAGCTTAGGCGGCGAATCCTATGGCTACACCTTC; cdr3_aa: CASSLGGESYGYTF
clone_size: -; v_call: TRBV5-8; d_call: TRBD2; j_call: TRBJ2-3; cdr3_length: 18; cdr3_nt: TGTGCCAGCAGCTGGGGTCGGACTAGCGGGGGGGGCACAGATACGCAGTATTTT; cdr3_aa: CASSWGRTSGGGTDTQYF
clone_size: once; v_call: TRBV9; d_call: TRBD1; j_call: TRBJ2-7; cdr3_length: 15; cdr3_nt: TGTGCCAGCAGCCCACGGACAGGGGGAAGGGACGAGCAGTACTTC; cdr3_aa: CASSPRTGGRDEQYF
clone_size: -; v_call: TRBV9; d_call: TRBD2; j_call: TRBJ2-5; cdr3_length: 14; cdr3_nt: TGTGCCAGCAGCAAGGCGGGGGGGCTTGAGACCCAGTACTTC; cdr3_aa: CASSKAGGLETQYF
clone_size: -; v_call: TRBV6-6; d_call: -; j_call: TRBJ2-4; cdr3_length: 15; cdr3_nt: TGTGCCAGCAGTTATGGGGGGGCGGCCAAAAACATTCAGTACTTC; cdr3_aa: CASSYGGAAKNIQYF
clone_size: -; v_call: TRBV4-3; d_call: TRBD1; j_call: TRBJ2-6; cdr3_length: 16; cdr3_nt: TGCGCCAGCAGCCTTGAGGGGGCTGGTGGGGCCAACGTCCTGACTTTC; cdr3_aa: CASSLEGAGGANVLTF
clone_size: -; v_call: TRBV30; d_call: -; j_call: TRBJ2-7; cdr3_length: 12; cdr3_nt: TGTGCCTGGAGTGTCGGAGCCTACGAGCAGTACTTC; cdr3_aa: CAWSVGAYEQYF
clone_size: -; v_call: TRBV4-2; d_call: -; j_call: TRBJ2-3; cdr3_length: 14; cdr3_nt: TGTGCCAGCAGCCAAGACCTTTTAGACTATACGCAGTATTTT; cdr3_aa: CASSQDLLDYTQYF
clone_size: -; v_call: TRBV6-5; d_call: -; j_call: TRBJ2-7; cdr3_length: 13; cdr3_nt: TGTGCCAGCAGTTACGGTTCCCTATACGAGCAGTACTTC; cdr3_aa: CASSYGSLYEQYF
clone_size: -; v_call: TRBV5-4; d_call: -; j_call: TRBJ1-3; cdr3_length: 17; cdr3_nt: TGTGCCAGCAGCTCGGCCGGGAGGGGATATCTCGGAAACACCATATATTTT; cdr3_aa: CASSSAGRGYLGNTIYF
clone_size: -; v_call: TRBV2; d_call: TRBD1; j_call: TRBJ2-7; cdr3_length: 12; cdr3_nt: TGTGCCAGCAGTTACAGGGGGGATGAGCAGTACTTC; cdr3_aa: CASSYRGDEQYF
clone_size: -; v_call: TRBV5-1; d_call: -; j_call: TRBJ2-5; cdr3_length: 15; cdr3_nt: TGCGCCAGCAGCTTCTCCCAACAGGGTGGGGAGACCCAGTACTTC; cdr3_aa: CASSFSQQGGETQYF
clone_size: few; v_call: TRBV6-4; d_call: TRBD2; j_call: TRBJ2-2; cdr3_length: 17; cdr3_nt: TGTGCCAGCAGTGACTCCCCTAGCGGGGGTTGGACCGGGGAGCTGTTTTTT; cdr3_aa: CASSDSPSGGWTGELFF
clone_size: -; v_call: TRBV5-5; d_call: TRBD1; j_call: TRBJ2-7; cdr3_length: 15; cdr3_nt: TGTGCCAGCAGCTTCCTGGGACAGGGTGTGGACGAGCAGTACTTC; cdr3_aa: CASSFLGQGVDEQYF
clone_size: many; v_call: TRBV6-1; d_call: -; j_call: TRBJ2-6; cdr3_length: 15; cdr3_nt: TGTGCCAGCAGTGCACGTACAGATGGGGCCAACGTCCTGACTTTC; cdr3_aa: CASSARTDGANVLTF
clone_size: -; v_call: TRBV2; d_call: TRBD2; j_call: TRBJ2-1; cdr3_length: 15; cdr3_nt: TGTGCCAGCAAGCGGTGGGGGGGTCCTTTGGATGAGCAGTTCTTC; cdr3_aa: CASKRWGGPLDEQFF
clone_size: once; v_call: TRBV13; d_call: -; j_call: TRBJ2-7; cdr3_length: 13; cdr3_nt: TGTGCCAGCAGCCTAGAGAGAGCCTACGAGCAGTACTTC; cdr3_aa: CASSLERAYEQYF
clone_size: -; v_call: TRBV30; d_call: TRBD2; j_call: TRBJ2-7; cdr3_length: 14; cdr3_nt: TGTGCCTGCCGATTAGCGGGGGGCTCCTACGAGCAGTACTTC; cdr3_aa: CACRLAGGSYEQYF
clone_size: few; v_call: TRBV30; d_call: -; j_call: TRBJ1-1; cdr3_length: 15; cdr3_nt: TGTGCCTGGAGTAGGGGAGGGCGGTTTAACACTGAAGCTTTCTTT; cdr3_aa: CAWSRGGRFNTEAFF
clone_size: -; v_call: TRBV10-3; d_call: -; j_call: TRBJ2-1; cdr3_length: 15; cdr3_nt: TGTGCCATCAGTGAGGGGCCGGCAGTAAGTAATGAGCAGTTCTTC; cdr3_aa: CAISEGPAVSNEQFF
clone_size: once; v_call: TRBV5-1; d_call: TRBD1; j_call: TRBJ2-7; cdr3_length: 13; cdr3_nt: TGCGCCAGCAGCTCCCGGACAGGGGTCGAGCAGTACTTC; cdr3_aa: CASSSRTGVEQYF
clone_size: -; v_call: TRBV11-1; d_call: -; j_call: TRBJ2-3; cdr3_length: 14; cdr3_nt: TGTGCCAGCAGCTCCGGAGCTAGGGGTTTTCCGCAGTATTTT; cdr3_aa: CASSSGARGFPQYF
clone_size: -; v_call: TRBV2; d_call: TRBD1; j_call: TRBJ2-7; cdr3_length: 19; cdr3_nt: TGTGCCAGCAGTGTGATGGACAGGGGACGAATTTCGAGCTCCTACGAGCAGTACTTC; cdr3_aa: CASSVMDRGRISSSYEQYF
clone_size: -; v_call: TRBV7-9; d_call: TRBD1; j_call: TRBJ1-2; cdr3_length: 17; cdr3_nt: TGTGCCAGCAGCATGTCGACAGGGTCTAGTATGGCTAATGGCTACACCTTC; cdr3_aa: CASSMSTGSSMANGYTF
clone_size: few; v_call: TRBV6-5; d_call: TRBD1; j_call: TRBJ1-5; cdr3_length: 14; cdr3_nt: TGTGCCAGCAGTTACGACAGGGGGGATCAGCCCCAGCATTTT; cdr3_aa: CASSYDRGDQPQHF
clone_size: -; v_call: TRBV29-1; d_call: -; j_call: TRBJ1-2; cdr3_length: 15; cdr3_nt: TGCAGCGTTGACAGTAAGCGGGGCGACAGTGGCGGCTACACCTTC; cdr3_aa: CSVDSKRGDSGGYTF
clone_size: -; v_call: TRBV21-1; d_call: -; j_call: TRBJ2-7; cdr3_length: 17; cdr3_nt: TGTGCCAGCAGCCGCCCGGGGGGGAATACCATCTCCTACGAGCAGTACTTC; cdr3_aa: CASSRPGGNTISYEQYF
clone_size: few; v_call: TRBV29-1; d_call: TRBD1; j_call: TRBJ1-1; cdr3_length: 14; cdr3_nt: TGCAGCGTTGCTAAAGGGGGACAGTTAAATGAAGCTTTCTTT; cdr3_aa: CSVAKGGQLNEAFF
clone_size: -; v_call: TRBV7-9; d_call: -; j_call: TRBJ1-2; cdr3_length: 14; cdr3_nt: TGTGCCAGCAGCTCCGGACAGATTAACTATGGCTACACCTTC; cdr3_aa: CASSSGQINYGYTF
clone_size: -; v_call: TRBV13; d_call: -; j_call: TRBJ1-1; cdr3_length: 14; cdr3_nt: TGTGCCAGCAGCTACCGGGGGAGGGACACTGAAGCTTTCTTT; cdr3_aa: CASSYRGRDTEAFF
clone_size: -; v_call: TRBV25-1; d_call: -; j_call: TRBJ1-1; cdr3_length: 14; cdr3_nt: TGTGCCAGCAGTGAGGATCGGGGGATAACTGAAGCTTTCTTT; cdr3_aa: CASSEDRGITEAFF
clone_size: -; v_call: TRBV2; d_call: -; j_call: TRBJ2-5; cdr3_length: 13; cdr3_nt: TGTGCCGGGGGGGACACCATCCAAGAGACCCAGTACTTC; cdr3_aa: CAGGDTIQETQYF
clone_size: -; v_call: TRBV10-3; d_call: -; j_call: TRBJ2-7; cdr3_length: 11; cdr3_nt: TGTGCCATCAGTGCCGGGTACGAGCAGTACTTC; cdr3_aa: CAISAGYEQYF